These 10 T cell receptor beta chains were all obtained from the same sample, sequenced in a study of blood T cell repertoires in COVID-19. Clones were read by immunoSEQ multiplex PCR, and TCRdb kept only the in-frame ones, dropping some. The repertoire holds about 14,000 clones, about 83% seen once, with 17% in the top ten. Sequenced material: peripheral blood. The origin of the receptors is a human donor with active COVID-19. The donor label of this sample is uncertain.

In its sample, this clone was seen once. This chain connects TRBV11-3 to TRBJ2-4; 7 bases align to TRBD1. In germline, CDR1 is SGHNT, CDR2 YENEEA. Trimming cost V 5 bases and J 6 bases; bases outside gene matches: 10. This CDR3 has 15 residues. Here the CDR3 reads CASSQGQRIRNIQYF. In nucleotides, the CDR3 is TGTGCCAGCAGCCAGGGACAGCGGATCCGAAACATTCAGTACTTC.

This chain uses TRBV27 with TRBJ2-1; 7 nucleotides line up with TRBD1. Germline CDR1 is MNHEY and CDR2 is SMNVEV (reference sequence). The V segment lost 7 bases and the J segment 4 bases; nucleotides outside the gene matches: 7. This CDR3 comprises 14 residues. The CDR3 protein is CASTLGGQYNEQFF. The CDR3 DNA is TGTGCCAGCACCCTAGGGGGACAGTACAATGAGCAGTTCTTC.

The chain carries TRBV25-1 and TRBJ2-1; D ambiguous. Trimming removed 5 bases from V and 0 bases from J, with 11 bases in between. Germline V gene sequence: CDR1 MGHDK, CDR2 SYGVNS. This CDR3 region has 15 residues. CDR3 sequence (DNA): TGTGCCAGCAGTCCCGGAACAGTCTCCTACAATGAGCAGTTCTTC. Its protein product is CASSPGTVSYNEQFF.

This clone was recorded only once. The chain is built from TRBV7-9 and TRBJ1-2, with D tentatively TRBD1 (6 bases). The CDR3 covers 17 residues. The germline V and J ends were trimmed by 5 bases and 0 bases, with 19 bases remaining between them. Germline V gene sequence: CDR1 SEHNR, CDR2 FQNEAQ (reference sequence). The CDR3 DNA is TGTGCCAGCAGCCGGCGGACAGCCGTCCTCGCTAACTATGGCTACACCTTC. Translated, it gives CASSRRTAVLANYGYTF.

This chain's CDR3 is CASSQEAGYGYTF. The CDR3 DNA reads as TGCGCCAGCAGCCAAGAGGCAGGGTATGGCTACACCTTC. The rearrangement links TRBV4-1 to TRBJ1-2; the D gene is possibly TRBD1 (5 bases). The germline gives CDR1 MGHRA, CDR2 YSYEKL. With 0 bases removed from V and 5 bases from J, the gap between germline ends came to 7 bases. The CDR3 covers 13 residues.

This chain connects TRBV11-1 to TRBJ1-2; D unclear. The CDR3 length is 12 residues. Per germline, CDR1 SGHAT and CDR2 FQDESV (reference sequence). Deletions cut 4 bases from V and 5 bases from J, with 8 bases between. The CDR3 DNA sequence: TGTGCCAGCAGCTGGGGAGGGTATGGCTACACCTTC. It is translated as CASSWGGYGYTF.

This chain links TRBV19 with TRBJ1-1; 7 bases match TRBD1. The CDR3 sequence is 14 residues long. The germline CDR1 and CDR2 sequences are LNHDA and SQIVND (reference sequence). V was pared by 8 bases and J by 0 bases, with 6 bases of the junction left unmatched. This CDR3 is CASGTDRMNTEAFF. The CDR3 DNA reads TGTGCCAGTGGGACAGATAGGATGAACACTGAAGCTTTCTTT.

The chain couples TRBV6-5 to TRBJ2-3; the match to TRBD2 covers 12 bases. The CDR3 length is 15 residues. V lost 5 bases, J lost 4 bases, and 4 bases stayed unmatched. The germline V gene encodes CDR1 MNHEY and CDR2 SVGAGI. CDR3 sequence reads: CASSTTSGSPDTQYF. CDR3 DNA sequence: TGTGCCAGCAGTACGACTAGCGGGAGCCCAGATACGCAGTATTTT.

The rearrangement links TRBV28 to TRBJ2-2; possible D gene TRBD1, 5 bases. There are 15 residues in the CDR3. Between the trimmed V and J ends, which lost 6 bases and 2 bases, there was a span of 13 bases. CDR1 is MDHEN and CDR2 is SYDVKM in the germline V gene. The DNA for the CDR3 is TGTGCCAGCAGGGAAGACAGTCACAACACCGGGGAGCTGTTTTTT. It is translated as CASREDSHNTGELFF.

In its sample, this clone was seen once. This sequence joins TRBV28 and TRBJ2-5; 9 bases are a match to TRBD2. With 2 bases clipped from V and 2 bases from J, the junction kept 3 bases outside the gene matches. The CDR3 is 15 amino acids. Germline V gene sequence: CDR1 MDHEN, CDR2 SYDVKM. The CDR3 is CASSLRLAGQETQYF. CDR3 coding DNA: TGTGCCAGCAGTTTAAGGCTAGCGGGGCAAGAGACCCAGTACTTC.